Presented here are 21 T cell receptor beta chains from one specimen sequenced in a study of blood T cell repertoires in COVID-19. Libraries were prepared by immunoSEQ multiplex PCR; TCRdb keeps only in-frame clonotypes and omits some of them. The data hold hundreds of thousands of clones, with 70% to 90% observed a single time. What was sequenced was peripheral blood. The receptors here all came from a woman in her twenties or thirties with active or convalescent COVID-19.

The chain is built from TRBV3-1 (or the pseudogene TRBV3-2) and TRBJ1-2, with TRBD1 as a possible D gene (6 bases). Trimming shortened V by 1 base and J by 8 bases, and 14 bases separated the two germline ends. The germline CDR1 and CDR2 sequences are LGHDT and YNNKEL (reference sequence). The CDR3 covers 14 residues. The CDR3 protein is CASSQVGAREGYTF. The CDR3, as DNA: TGTGCCAGCAGCCAAGTGGGGGCGCGGGAGGGCTACACCTTC.

This chain uses TRBV14 with TRBJ2-1; 14 nucleotides match TRBD2. CDR3 length: 17 amino acids. V lost 3 bases and J lost 8; bases outside the gene matches: 9. In germline, CDR1 is SGHDN, CDR2 FVKESK. CDR3: CASSQWGLAGVRDEQFF. The CDR3 bases are TGTGCCAGCAGCCAGTGGGGACTAGCGGGAGTGAGGGATGAGCAGTTCTTC. Supplemented by reference TRBV14 and TRBJ2-1, the full variable domain reads EAGVTQFPSHSVIEKGQTVTLRCDPISGHDNLYWYRRVMGKEIKFLLHFVKESKQDESGMPNNRFLAERTGGTYSTLKVQPAELEDSGVYFCASSQWGLAGVRDEQFFGPGTRLTVL.

This chain joins TRBV27 and TRBJ2-7; TRBD1 matches at 9 bases. The CDR3 contains 18 residues. Germline trimming cut 4 bases from V and 1 base from J; bases unmatched to any gene: 14. Germline V gene sequence: CDR1 MNHEY, CDR2 SMNVEV (reference sequence). CDR3 in DNA: TGTGCCAGCAGTTCTCTGGGACAGGGAATGGTTCGGTCCTACGAGCAGTACTTC. Translating gives CASSSLGQGMVRSYEQYF.

This chain uses TRBV5-1 with TRBJ2-5, with TRBD2 as a possible D gene (6 bases). The length of the CDR3 is 14 residues. V was shortened by 4 bases and J by 5 bases, with 15 bases between the two germline ends. Germline CDR1 SGHRS, CDR2 YFSETQ. In DNA form, the CDR3 reads TGCGCCAGCAGCCTCCTCTCCGCGGGGGAGACCCAGTACTTC. This codes for CASSLLSAGETQYF.

V is TRBV6-5 and J is TRBJ2-3; maybe TRBD2 (5 bases). CDR1 MNHEY and CDR2 SVGAGI come from the germline V gene. The CDR3 sequence is 15 residues long. Trimming shortened V by 6 bases and J by 4 bases, and 17 bases separated the two germline ends. In DNA form, the CDR3 reads TGTGCCAGCAGAGACCCCCGGGGTGGCGCAGATACGCAGTATTTT. Translated: CASRDPRGGADTQYF.

This clone was recorded once. This specimen includes other DNA sequences encoding the same CDR3. The DNA for the CDR3 is TGCGCCAGCAGCTTGGGGGGAGGACTGAACACTGAAGCTTTCTTT. It yields the protein CASSLGGGLNTEAFF. The chain employs TRBV5-1 and TRBJ1-1; D unclear. Germline CDR1 reads SGHRS; CDR2 reads YFSETQ. This CDR3 is built from 15 residues. Trimming removed 0 bases at V and 0 bases at J, with 9 bases between. Full variable domain (rest looked up from reference TRBV5-1 and TRBJ1-1): KAGVTQTPRYLIKTRGQQVTLSCSPISGHRSVSWYQQTPGQGLQFLFEYFSETQRNKGNFPGRFSGRQFSNSRSEMNVSTLELGDSALYLCASSLGGGLNTEAFFGQGTRLTVV.

The V and J genes are TRBV5-5 and TRBJ1-5, with D uncertain. Trimming left V 4 bases short and J 0 bases short, with 17 bases between. The CDR3 has 17 residues. Germline-derived CDR1 and CDR2 are SGHKS and YYEKEE (reference sequence). DNA of the CDR3: TGTGCCAGCAGCCCGACCGGGAGCATCCATAGCAATCAGCCCCAGCATTTT. Translated: CASSPTGSIHSNQPQHF. The whole variable domain, remainder taken from reference TRBV5-5 and TRBJ1-5, is DAGVTQSPTHLIKTRGQQVTLRCSPISGHKSVSWYQQVLGQGPQFIFQYYEKEERGRGNFPDRFSARQFPNYSSELNVNALLLGDSALYLCASSPTGSIHSNQPQHFGDGTRLSIL.

The chain combines TRBV7-8 with TRBJ2-7, with 10 bases that match TRBD2. Germline-derived CDR1 and CDR2 are SGHVS and FQNEAQ. Unmatched junction bases numbered 8, after V lost 11 bases and J lost 4 bases. CDR3 length equals 13 residues. The CDR3 nucleotides are TGTGCCTGCTCTAGCGGGGGAAAGTACGAGCAGTACTTC. This translates into CACSSGGKYEQYF.

This chain connects TRBV28 to TRBJ1-2; no clear D. From germline, CDR1 is MDHEN and CDR2 SYDVKM. Trimming removed 7 bases from V and 0 bases from J, with 12 bases in between. The CDR3 extends over 14 amino acids. The CDR3 protein is CASTTVLANYGYTF. DNA for the CDR3: TGTGCCAGCACTACGGTCCTCGCTAACTATGGCTACACCTTC.

The gene calls are TRBV6-1 and TRBJ2-2, with D possibly TRBD2 on 6 matching bases. This CDR3 region has 15 residues. V was trimmed by 3 bases and J by 2 bases, leaving 10 bases between them. Germline lookup yields CDR1 MNHNS and CDR2 SASEGT. CDR3 in DNA: TGTGCCAGCAGTGACGGGACTTTCAACACCGGGGAGCTGTTTTTT. Residues: CASSDGTFNTGELFF.

In regard to this clone: An end of the junction does not agree with germline; a read error may underlie this. This sequence joins TRBV6-5 and TRBJ2-1; D uncertain. The CDR3 consists of 13 residues. Germline lookup yields CDR1 MNHEY and CDR2 SVGAGI. The CDR3 DNA sequence: TGTGCCAGCAGTTACGCGACATACAGTGAGCAGTTCTTC. This translates into CASSYATYSEQFF.

The chain combines TRBV6-5 with TRBJ1-6, with D perhaps matching TRBD1 (5 bases). V lost 5 bases to trimming and J lost 5 bases, with 13 bases between them. The CDR3 has 15 residues. Germline CDR1 MNHEY, CDR2 SVGAGI. CDR3 bases: TGTGCCAGCAGTCCCGGAGGGGTAGATAATTCACCCCTCCACTTT. It is translated as CASSPGGVDNSPLHF.

V usage is TRBV19 and J usage is TRBJ1-2; D might be TRBD1 (5 bases). This CDR3 spans 13 amino acids. Looked up from germline, CDR1 is LNHDA and CDR2 is SQIVND (reference sequence). With 5 bases removed from V and 1 base from J, the gap between germline ends came to 8 bases. DNA of the CDR3: TGTGCCAGTAGTTATGACAGTAACTATGGCTACACCTTC. It yields the protein CASSYDSNYGYTF.

The chain couples TRBV7-9 to TRBJ1-2; D perhaps matches TRBD1 (5 bases). The germline CDR1 and CDR2 sequences are SEHNR and FQNEAQ (reference sequence). Trimming removed 2 bases from V and 4 bases from J, with 11 bases in between. The CDR3 covers 14 residues. The CDR3 sequence is CASSLIDSFYGYTF. The CDR3 coding sequence is TGTGCCAGCAGCTTAATCGACAGCTTCTATGGCTACACCTTC.

The chain employs TRBV11-2 and TRBJ2-3; D perhaps matches TRBD2 (7 bases). The germline CDR1 and CDR2 sequences are SGHAT and FQNNGV. The CDR3 extends over 15 amino acids. V was pared by 2 bases and J by 8 bases, with 17 bases between. CDR3 sequence (DNA): TGTGCCAGCAGCTTATCTGGGGGGGCCGGAGGTACGCAGTATTTT. This gives the protein CASSLSGGAGGTQYF.

V is TRBV18 and J is TRBJ2-7, with TRBD2 identical over 10 bases. Germline V gene sequence: CDR1 KGHSH, CDR2 LQKENI. Trimming took 4 bases from V and 3 from J; bases not matched to a gene: 6. The length of the CDR3 is 15 residues. The CDR3, as DNA: TGTGCCAGCTCACTTACTAGCGGGGCGATCTACGAGCAGTACTTC. Translation gives CASSLTSGAIYEQYF.

This sequence joins TRBV7-9 and TRBJ2-1, with TRBD2 matching over 8 bases. Looked up from germline, CDR1 is SEHNR and CDR2 is FQNEAQ (reference sequence). The CDR3 totals 15 residues. V gave up 1 base and J gave up 7 bases; unmatched junction bases: 6. CDR3 residues: CASSLVQGLGNEQFF. Here the CDR3 DNA reads TGTGCCAGCAGCTTAGTACAGGGACTAGGGAATGAGCAGTTCTTC.

The chain recombines TRBV6-5 with TRBJ1-6; a possible D gene is TRBD1 (6 bases). In germline, CDR1 is MNHEY, CDR2 SVGAGI. The CDR3 consists of 13 residues. Trimming stripped 2 bases from V and 7 bases from J, with 6 bases between. DNA for the CDR3: TGTGCCAGCAGTTACCAGGGGAATTCACCCCTCCACTTT. This encodes CASSYQGNSPLHF.

The genes are TRBV6-5 and TRBJ1-1; unclear D gene. V was cut by 0 bases and J by 5 bases, with 10 bases left in between. The CDR3 runs 14 residues. The germline V gene has CDR1 MNHEY and CDR2 SVGAGI. The CDR3 region has the DNA TGTGCCAGCAGTTACTCTGGGGAGGCGACTGAAGCTTTCTTT. This sequence encodes CASSYSGEATEAFF.

The chain recombines TRBV20-1 with TRBJ1-4, with D perhaps TRBD1 (5 bases). This CDR3 contains 14 residues. CDR1 and CDR2 (germline): DFQATT, SNEGSKA (reference sequence). The V end lost 3 bases, the J end lost 7 bases, and 15 bases lay between the germline ends. In nucleotides, the CDR3 is TGCAGTGCTAGTACTGGGGCGAGTATTGAAAAACTGTTTTTT. It specifies CSASTGASIEKLFF.

The rearrangement joins TRBV27 to TRBJ1-1; D is possibly TRBD1 (5 bases). This CDR3 spans 15 amino acids. V dropped 2 bases and J dropped 1 base, with 11 bases sitting between them. Germline V gene lookup returns CDR1 MNHEY and CDR2 SMNVEV (reference sequence). CDR3 sequence: CASSLSVQGNTEAFF. In nucleotides, the CDR3 is TGTGCCAGCAGTTTAAGCGTTCAGGGGAACACTGAAGCTTTCTTT.